The clone carrying this TCR beta chain has ten or more counts. Amplification of TCR beta CDR3 regions was performed using RNA transcripts as template. Researchers ran a first-round RT-PCR on the TCR CDR3 using the HTBI primer set. TCRdb redid the calling of the multiplex PCR reads with MiXCR, one entry per CDR3 protein. The sample has about 380,000 distinct CDR3 sequences, roughly 15% seen once. The sample is drawn from a study of T cells in Graves' hyperthyroidism and ophthalmopathy. Germline CDR1 SEHNR, CDR2 FQNEAQ (reference sequence). Trimming removed 2 bases at V and 6 bases at J, with 16 bases between. This CDR3 comprises 15 residues. Reasons for excluding patients were uncontrolled infection, other autoimmune disease, pregnancy or lactation. The diagnostic basis comprised clinical symptoms, serum thyroxine and TRAb, thyroid ultrasound and orbital computed tomography. Source material for PBMCs was 10 ml fresh peripheral blood.

The V call is TRBV7-9, the J call TRBJ1-2; unclear D gene. The sequencing sample was made of blood. The clonotype comes from a woman aged 25 to 39 with Graves' ophthalmopathy. This CDR3 is CASSLNSLPENGYTF. DNA for the CDR3: TGTGCCAGCAGCTTAAATTCTCTCCCGGAAAATGGCTACACCTTC.